By sample fraction, the clone carrying this T cell receptor beta chain is medium-sized. The length of the CDR3 is 15 residues. CDR1 and CDR2 (germline): SGHAT, FQNNGV. Trimming took 0 bases from V and 6 from J; bases not matched to a gene: 5. The sample comes from a study of spatial heterogeneity in lung cancer. Study as a whole: The count of detected beta-chain sequences consistently exceeded that of alpha-chain sequences.

All TCR cDNA molecules were individually tagged with a unique molecular identifier. Each CDR3 protein is one row after TCRdb ran MiXCR on the 5' RACE reads. The data show 1,500 to 2,000 distinct CDR3 sequences, with about 12% seen just once and around 17% held by the top ten. Time point noted: sample taken at primary tumor resection. There were approximately 69 donors, all of them untreated patients with early-stage non-small cell lung cancer. Whole RNA from tumor, nontumor lung or frozen PBMC was sequenced unsorted. The material sequenced was normal lung tissue next to the tumor, taken at surgery. The TCR sequence derives from a male donor with early-stage non-small cell lung cancer. The V gene is TRBV11-2, the J gene TRBJ2-5; 9 bases match TRBD2. The CDR3 protein is CASSLESGRSQTQYF. The CDR3 nucleotides are TGTGCCAGCAGCTTAGAAAGCGGGAGGTCGCAGACCCAGTACTTC.